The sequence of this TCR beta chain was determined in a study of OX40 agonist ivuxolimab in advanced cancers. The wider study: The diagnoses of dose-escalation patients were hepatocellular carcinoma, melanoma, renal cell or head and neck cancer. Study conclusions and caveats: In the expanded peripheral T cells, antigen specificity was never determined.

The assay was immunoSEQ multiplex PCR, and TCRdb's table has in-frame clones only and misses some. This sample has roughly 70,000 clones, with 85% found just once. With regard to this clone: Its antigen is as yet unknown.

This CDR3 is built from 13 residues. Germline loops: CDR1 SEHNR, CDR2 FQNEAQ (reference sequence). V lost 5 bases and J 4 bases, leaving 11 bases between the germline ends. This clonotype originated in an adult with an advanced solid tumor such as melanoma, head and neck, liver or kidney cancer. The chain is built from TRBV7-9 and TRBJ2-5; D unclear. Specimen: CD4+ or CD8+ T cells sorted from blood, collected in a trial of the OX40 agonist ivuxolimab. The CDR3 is CASSRNSGETQYF. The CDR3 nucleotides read TGTGCCAGCAGCCGCAACAGTGGAGAGACCCAGTACTTC.